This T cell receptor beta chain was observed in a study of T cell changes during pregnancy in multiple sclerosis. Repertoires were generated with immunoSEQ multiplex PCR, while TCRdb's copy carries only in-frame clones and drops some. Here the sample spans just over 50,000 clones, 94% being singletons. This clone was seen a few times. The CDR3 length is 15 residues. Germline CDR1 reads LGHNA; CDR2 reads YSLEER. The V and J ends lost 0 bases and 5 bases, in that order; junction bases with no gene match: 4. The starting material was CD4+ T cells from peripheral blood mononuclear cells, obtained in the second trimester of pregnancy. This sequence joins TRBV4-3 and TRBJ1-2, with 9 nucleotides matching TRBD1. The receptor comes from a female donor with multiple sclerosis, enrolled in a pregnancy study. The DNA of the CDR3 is TGCGCCAGCAGCCAAGACGGGACAGGGCGGTATGGCTACACCTTC. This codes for CASSQDGTGRYGYTF.